The entry below describes one T cell receptor beta chain. These data are taken from a study of cytomegalovirus exposure and HLA in healthy donors. Study-wide context: Clustering assigned 70% to 90% of the approximately 400 genotyped donors to the Caucasian-associated ancestry cluster.

Germline V gene sequence: CDR1 LGHNA, CDR2 YNFKEQ. The CDR3 has 16 amino acids. Trimming removed 0 bases at V and 2 bases at J, with 12 bases between. Primers included in the PCR were 60 Vbeta and 13 Jbeta primers. Repertoires were generated with immunoSEQ multiplex PCR, while TCRdb's copy carries only in-frame clones and drops some. Its listing shows 150,000 to 200,000 clones. The chain joins TRBV4-2 to TRBJ2-3; perhaps TRBD1 as D (6 bases). The receptor was derived from a boy between 10 and 17 years old in good health and CMV-seronegative. Sequences were obtained from PBMCs. The CDR3 region is CASSQDGQGITDTQYF. CDR3 DNA: TGTGCCAGCAGCCAAGATGGGCAGGGGATCACAGATACGCAGTATTTT.